These 9 T cell receptor beta chains came from one sample sequenced in a study of read filtering for tumor transcriptome and immune sequencing. From roughly 400 ng of RNA, a library with molecular barcoded alpha/delta and beta/gamma adaptors was made. TCRdb used MiXCR to reprocess the reads, holding one entry per CDR3 protein. The sample lists roughly 24,000 distinct CDR3 sequences, roughly 13% occurring once. The sequenced sample consisted of a population of CD138-negative cells sorted from bone marrow. Source of these receptors: a donor aged 40 or older with multiple myeloma.

This clonotype occurred a few times. V is TRBV28 and J is TRBJ2-5; D perhaps matches TRBD1 (6 bases). The CDR3 contains 13 residues. The V end lost 5 bases, the J end lost 6 bases, and 13 bases lay between the germline ends. Germline-derived CDR1 and CDR2 are MDHEN and SYDVKM. CDR3 residues: CASSTPGEKTQYF. In DNA form, the CDR3 reads TGTGCCAGCAGTACTCCAGGGGAAAAGACCCAGTACTTC.

At least ten counts were recorded for this clonotype. The gene calls are TRBV29-1 and TRBJ1-1; D uncertain. The V gene lost 1 base and the J gene lost 1 base, with 1 base spanning the gap. This CDR3 region has 11 residues. From germline, CDR1 is SQVTM and CDR2 ANQGSEA. The CDR3 DNA is TGCAGCGTTGAAGGGAACACTGAAGCTTTCTTT. Translation gives CSVEGNTEAFF. Based on the CDR3 plus reference TRBV29-1 and TRBJ1-1, the full variable domain is SAVISQKPSRDICQRGTSLTIQCQVDSQVTMMFWYRQQPGQSLTLIATANQGSEATYESGFVIDKFPISRPNLTFSTLTVSNMSPEDSSIYLCSVEGNTEAFFGQGTRLTVV.

This clonotype was detected ten times or more. J is TRBJ2-3 and V is TRBV15; D gene uncertain. CDR3 length: 14 residues. Trimming removed 1 base at V and 1 base at J, with 6 bases between. Germline loops: CDR1 LNHNV, CDR2 YYDKDF (reference sequence). The DNA for the CDR3 is TGTGCCACCAGCAGAGCGGGTGGCACAGATACGCAGTATTTT. Translated, it gives CATSRAGGTDTQYF. Filled out from reference TRBV15 and TRBJ2-3, the complete variable domain reads DAMVIQNPRYQVTQFGKPVTLSCSQTLNHNVMYWYQQKSSQAPKLLFHYYDKDFNNEADTPDNFQSRRPNTSFCFLDIRSPGLGDTAMYLCATSRAGGTDTQYFGPGTRLTVL.

This clonotype was seen many times. The DNA for the CDR3 is TGCGCCAGCAGCAACCGGGCGGGGGGAGCCCATGAGCAGTTCTTC. It specifies CASSNRAGGAHEQFF. This chain links TRBV5-1 with TRBJ2-1, with TRBD2 matching 8 bases. The CDR3 spans 15 residues. V shed 4 bases, J shed 8 bases, and the junction held 11 bases outside the gene matches. Germline CDR1 reads SGHRS; CDR2 reads YFSETQ.

Ten or more counts support this clonotype. The chain has TRBV7-2 and TRBJ2-6, with 7 nucleotides matching TRBD1. The CDR3 has 18 residues. The V gene's germline CDR1 is SGHTA and CDR2 FQGNSA. The J segment lost 0 bases and the V segment lost 3 bases, leaving 8 bases of the junction unmatched. DNA of the CDR3: TGTGCCAGCAGCTTCGATCCCGGGACAGTCTCTGGGGCCAACGTCCTGACTTTC. It encodes CASSFDPGTVSGANVLTF.

A note on this clonotype: A far more abundant clone sits one base away, making this likely a read error. No conserved phenylalanine or tryptophan is present at the end of the CDR3, so a read error is the likely explanation. CDR3 DNA sequence: TGTGCCAGCAGCTTAGACACACTGAGCTCCTACAATGAGCAGTTCCTC. Amino acids: CASSLDTLSSYNEQFL. This chain uses TRBV7-9 with TRBJ2-1; D gene ambiguous. CDR1 and CDR2 from the germline V gene are SEHNR and FQNEAQ (reference sequence). This CDR3 contains 16 residues. The V end lost 1 base, the J end lost 0 bases, and 10 bases lay between the germline ends.

This clonotype was detected ten times or more. The V and J genes are TRBV29-1 and TRBJ1-4; weak D call: TRBD1 (5 bases). The germline V and J ends were trimmed by 6 bases and 0 bases, with 8 bases remaining between them. The CDR3 loop spans 13 amino acids. The germline V gene has CDR1 SQVTM and CDR2 ANQGSEA. CDR3 nucleotides: TGCAGCGTGGGGCTTGCAACTAATGAAAAACTGTTTTTT. It specifies CSVGLATNEKLFF.

In this sample, this clonotype turned up many times. J is TRBJ2-6 and V is TRBV4-1; tentative D call: TRBD2 (5 bases). Trimming cost V 1 base and J 2 bases, with 9 bases left between them. CDR1 is MGHRA and CDR2 is YSYEKL in the germline V gene. The CDR3 covers 16 residues. CDR3 protein: CASSQVPGTGANVLTF. CDR3 coding DNA: TGCGCCAGCAGCCAAGTCCCGGGAACTGGGGCCAACGTCCTGACTTTC.

This clonotype was detected a few times. This chain's CDR3 is CASSLGTGKTEAFF. The DNA for the CDR3 is TGCGCCAGCAGCTTGGGGACAGGGAAGACTGAAGCTTTCTTT. This rearrangement joins TRBV5-1 to TRBJ1-1; 8 bases align to TRBD1. The CDR3 runs 14 residues. Germline values: CDR1 SGHRS, CDR2 YFSETQ. V shed 0 bases, J shed 5 bases, and the junction held 3 bases outside the gene matches.